Below are 2 T cell receptor beta chains sequenced from a single sample in a study of monozygotic twins with inflammatory bowel disease. TCRdb re-analyzed the 5' RACE reads; it lists each CDR3 protein once, without DNA. The sample spans about 160,000 distinct CDR3 sequences; the ten largest clones claim 2% to 3%. The sample consisted of blood. All receptors come from a human donor with ulcerative colitis or Crohn's disease, or a healthy co-twin of an affected twin (not recorded which).

The chain links TRBV7-9 to TRBJ2-1; TCRdb's D call, TRBD1, is unchecked because there is no DNA. Germline-derived CDR1 and CDR2 are SEHNR and FQNEAQ (reference sequence). The CDR3 runs to 13 residues. The CDR3: CASSAPQGNEQFF. Full variable domain (missing parts from reference TRBV7-9 and TRBJ2-1): DTGVSQNPRHKITKRGQNVTFRCDPISEHNRLYWYRQTLGQGPEFLTYFQNEAQLEKSRLLSDRFSAERPKGSFSTLEIQRTEQGDSAMYLCASSAPQGNEQFFGPGTRLTVL.

This CDR3 reads CASSTPTRGQPSYEQYF. V usage is TRBV7-9 and J usage is TRBJ2-7; TCRdb's D gene call, TRBD1, goes unchecked for lack of DNA. This CDR3 is built from 17 residues. Germline loops: CDR1 SEHNR, CDR2 FQNEAQ (reference sequence).